A selection of T cell receptor beta chains follows, all from one sample in a study of blood T cell repertoires in COVID-19. Sequenced by immunoSEQ multiplex PCR; TCRdb stores in-frame clones only, minus some. Altogether 150,000 to 200,000 clones are present, 78% being singletons, with the ten largest covering around 2.8%. Sequencing was carried out using peripheral blood. The receptors stem from an elderly woman with active or convalescent COVID-19. The CDR3 runs from the conserved cysteine through the conserved F or W. The D gene is left open where the match is weak. Rows may omit the clone size; those that give it use once, few, many or a size class.

>TRBV27|-|TRBJ1-5|-
CASSGGTNSNQPQHF
TGTGCCAGCAGTGGGGGCACAAATAGCAATCAGCCCCAGCATTTT
>TRBV5-1|-|TRBJ1-6|-
CASSIQGYGYNSPLHF
TGCGCCAGCAGCATCCAGGGTTACGGCTATAATTCACCCCTCCACTTT
>TRBV9|few|TRBJ1-1|-
CASSVSRDRMNTEAFF
TGTGCCAGCAGCGTATCGCGTGACAGAATGAACACTGAAGCTTTCTTT
>TRBV18|-|TRBJ1-2|-
CASSSGGSGYTF
TGTGCCAGCTCATCCGGAGGGAGTGGCTACACCTTC
>TRBV5-1|-|TRBJ2-7|TRBD1
CASSRALFRDRVDEQYF
TGCGCCAGCAGCCGCGCCCTTTTCCGGGACAGGGTGGACGAGCAGTACTTC
>TRBV5-4|-|TRBJ1-2|TRBD1
CASSLWAGGDYGYTF
TGTGCCAGCAGCTTGTGGGCAGGGGGAGACTATGGCTACACCTTC
>TRBV7-9|-|TRBJ2-5|-
CASSPGVRGETQYF
TGTGCCAGCAGCCCAGGGGTCCGAGGGGAGACCCAGTACTTC
>TRBV11-3|-|TRBJ2-3|-
CASSLSFGADTQYF
TGTGCCAGCAGCTTATCCTTCGGGGCAGATACGCAGTATTTT
>TRBV7-9|-|TRBJ1-2|-
CASSLARTADGYTF
TGTGCCAGCAGCTTAGCGCGGACAGCCGATGGCTACACCTTC
>TRBV21-1|-|TRBJ2-2|-
CASSKCTPEDTGELFF
TGTGCCAGCAGCAAGTGCACTCCCGAGGACACCGGGGAGCTGTTTTTT
>TRBV28|-|TRBJ1-3|-
CASRAQGLGNTIYF
TGTGCCAGCAGGGCGCAGGGGTTGGGTAACACCATATATTTT
>TRBV7-6|few|TRBJ2-5|TRBD2
CASSLTSGGSETQYF
TGTGCCAGCAGCTTGACTAGCGGGGGCTCGGAGACCCAGTACTTC
>TRBV2|-|TRBJ1-1|TRBD1
CASPTGSNTEAFF
TGTGCCAGTCCGACAGGGAGCAACACTGAAGCTTTCTTT
>TRBV5-1|-|TRBJ2-2|TRBD1
CASSLAGTGYTGELFF
TGCGCCAGCAGCTTGGCCGGGACAGGGTACACCGGGGAGCTGTTTTTT
>TRBV27|-|TRBJ2-5|-
CASSLTGIMGKTQYF
TGTGCCAGCAGTTTAACAGGGATTATGGGAAAGACCCAGTACTTC
>TRBV5-6|few|TRBJ1-4|-
CASSPGQTGEKLFF
TGTGCCAGCAGCCCGGGCCAAACAGGTGAAAAACTGTTTTTT
>TRBV7-3|few|TRBJ1-2|TRBD1
CASSTPPTGDTF
TGTGCCAGCAGCACGCCCCCAACAGGGGACACCTTC